This TCR beta chain was found in a study of glioma-infiltrating T cells after dendritic cell vaccination (TCRdb year 2016). The study in broad terms: A cohort of some 15 glioblastoma patients from Phase I and II dendritic cell vaccination trials was included, of whom 9 were newly diagnosed and 6 had recurrent disease. In glioblastoma patients vaccinated with dendritic cells, deep sequencing of TCR beta CDR3 regions served to measure the amount of tumor-infiltrating lymphocytes and to compare repertoires between tumor and blood. Survival after dendritic cell vaccination was correlated with TCR sequencing metrics, including TIL content and tumor-blood repertoire overlap. The vaccine consisted of monocyte-derived dendritic cells cultured seven to eight days with IL-4 and GM-CSF, then pulsed overnight with autologous tumor lysate. Three intradermal dendritic cell vaccine injections were administered to patients at biweekly intervals in the arm below the axilla. Patients received autologous tumor lysate-pulsed dendritic cell vaccination between the early 2000s and the early 2010s.

Patients were selected for having adequate residual fresh-frozen tumor tissue and more than two years of available survival data. Molecular status otherwise varied across the glioblastoma patients, but none of them carried an isocitrate dehydrogenase mutation. PBMC were collected before vaccination, two weeks after the third vaccination, and at tumor progression if progression occurred. The Qiagen DNeasy Blood extraction Kit was used for extraction of genomic DNA. From cysteine to phenylalanine, the CDR3 is 13 amino acids long. Solely the CDR3 DNA is kept, with 39 bases framed from the first base. The germline V gene specifies SQVTM as CDR1 and ANQGSEA as CDR2. After removal of 1 base from V and 3 bases from J, the junction retains 3 bases not matched to a gene. Broad study findings and their caveats: The response model built on TCR overlap across three groups was characterized as speculative, with prospective validation still needed. Longer time to progression and overall survival after dendritic cell vaccination were predicted by higher estimated pretreatment TIL content. TCR clonality showed no direct relationship with survival, which suggests that a diverse polyclonal response may be important. The cohort was small and heterogeneous, and full blood and tumor sets were available for few patients, with initial-recurrent tumor pairs available for even fewer patients.

TCRB CDR3 regions were amplified from 2 ug genomic DNA, or all available DNA if less, using the immunoSEQ assay. For multiplex PCR, 60 forward primers for TCR V beta segments and 13 reverse primers for J beta segments were used. To estimate reads per starting template, synthetic control templates were spiked into each sample at limiting dilution. The Illumina HiSeq System generated 87 bp sequencing reads. The published analysis was carried out like this. PCR and sequencing errors were removed by a nearest neighbor algorithm that merged closely related sequences. TCR overlap was defined as the percentage of unique tumor TCR beta sequences that were also found in the peripheral blood of the same patient. TCRdb's version of the immuneACCESS table is confined to in-frame rearrangements and falls short of the full clone set. An unresolved V gene accounts for under half of the shortfall where checked; the remainder is of unknown origin. Clone size and V and J calls were adopted from that table, with D and trimming inferred from the DNA. A total of tens of thousands of clones appear in this sample, about 85% of them only once. Of the sample, 2.5% to 3% falls within the top ten clones.

This clone was found once. What this receptor recognizes is not known. No much larger clone is present one base from it, and per-base qualities are unavailable. This TCR derives from a human donor with glioblastoma. The sequence is built from TRBV29-1 and TRBJ2-7; TRBD1 matches 7 bases in the middle. The sequenced sample was blood, obtained before dendritic cell vaccination. The CDR3 sequence is CSVEGQGDYEQYF. The DNA sequence follows: TGCAGCGTTGAAGGGCAGGGGGACTACGAGCAGTACTTC.